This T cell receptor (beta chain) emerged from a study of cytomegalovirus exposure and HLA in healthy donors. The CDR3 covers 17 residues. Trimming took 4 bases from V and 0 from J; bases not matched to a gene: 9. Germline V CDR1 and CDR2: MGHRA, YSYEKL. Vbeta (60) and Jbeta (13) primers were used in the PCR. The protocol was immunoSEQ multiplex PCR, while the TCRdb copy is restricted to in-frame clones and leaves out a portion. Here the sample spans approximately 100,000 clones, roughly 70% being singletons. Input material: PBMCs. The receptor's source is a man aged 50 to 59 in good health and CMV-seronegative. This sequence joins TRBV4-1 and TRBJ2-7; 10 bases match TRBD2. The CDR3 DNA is TGCGCCAGCAGCCTAGCAGCCGGGACTAGCGTCTCCTACGAGCAGTACTTC. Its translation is CASSLAAGTSVSYEQYF.